Described below is a single TCR beta chain sequence and its context. CDR1 and CDR2 from the germline V gene are MGHRA and YSYEKL. Trimming removed 1 base from V and 5 bases from J, with 13 bases in between. This CDR3 has 15 amino acids. This entry is derived from a study of shared clonotypes between healthy human individuals. Repertoires were generated with immunoSEQ multiplex PCR, while TCRdb's copy carries only in-frame clones and drops some. The data contain approximately 2.5 million clones, approximately 94% of them singletons. The chain couples TRBV4-1 to TRBJ2-3; TRBD2 is a possible D gene (6 bases). Specimen: naive CD4+ T cells from PBMCs. Subset reported: CD45RA+ positively selected. The clonotype was recovered from a man younger than 35 in good health. Some clones in this sample may be carry-over from other donors' samples. The DNA for the CDR3 is TGCGCCAGCAGCCAAGCTCCGGGAGCGGAAGATACGCAGTATTTT. Translation: CASSQAPGAEDTQYF.